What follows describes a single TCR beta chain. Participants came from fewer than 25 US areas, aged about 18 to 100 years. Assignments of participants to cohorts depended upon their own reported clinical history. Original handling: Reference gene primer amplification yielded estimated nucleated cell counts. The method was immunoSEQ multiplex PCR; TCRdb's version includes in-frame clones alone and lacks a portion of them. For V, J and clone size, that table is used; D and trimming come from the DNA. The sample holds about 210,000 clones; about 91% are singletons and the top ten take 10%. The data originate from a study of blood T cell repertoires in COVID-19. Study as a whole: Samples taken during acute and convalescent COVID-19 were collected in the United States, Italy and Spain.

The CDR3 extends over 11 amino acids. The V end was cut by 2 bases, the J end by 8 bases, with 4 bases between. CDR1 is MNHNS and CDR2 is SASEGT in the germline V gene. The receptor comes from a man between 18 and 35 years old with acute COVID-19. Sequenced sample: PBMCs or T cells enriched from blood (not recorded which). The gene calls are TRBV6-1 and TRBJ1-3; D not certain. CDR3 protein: CASSERYTIYF. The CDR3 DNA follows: TGTGCCAGCAGTGAACGGTACACCATATATTTT.